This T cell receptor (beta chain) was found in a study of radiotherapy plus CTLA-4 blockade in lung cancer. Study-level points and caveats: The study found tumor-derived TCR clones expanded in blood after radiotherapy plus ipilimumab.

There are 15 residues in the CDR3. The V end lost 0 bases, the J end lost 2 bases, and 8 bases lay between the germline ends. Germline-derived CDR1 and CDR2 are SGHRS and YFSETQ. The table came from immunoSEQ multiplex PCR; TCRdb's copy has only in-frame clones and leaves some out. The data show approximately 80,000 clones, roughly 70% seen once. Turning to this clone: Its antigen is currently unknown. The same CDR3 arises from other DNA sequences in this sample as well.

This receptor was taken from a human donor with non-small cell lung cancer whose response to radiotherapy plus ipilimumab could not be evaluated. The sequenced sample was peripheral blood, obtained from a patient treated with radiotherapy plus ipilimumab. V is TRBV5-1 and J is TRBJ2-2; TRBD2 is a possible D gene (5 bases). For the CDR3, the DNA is TGCGCCAGCAGCTTGGGGCGGGCAAACACCGGGGAGCTGTTTTTT. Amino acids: CASSLGRANTGELFF.